This TCR beta chain stems from a study of cytomegalovirus exposure and HLA in healthy donors. General study results and limits: CMV serostatus was the only immune exposure information that was available.

Amplification used 60 Vbeta primers and 13 Jbeta primers. Methods used by the authors: Some 11 million of the 60 million to 80 million unique TCR beta chains counted in a later analysis were shared. Assay used: immunoSEQ multiplex PCR; TCRdb lists only in-frame clones, some missing. The V and J calls and clone size are taken from that table; D and trimming were inferred from the DNA. This sample has about 130,000 clones, with approximately 80% found just once. Donors were ostensibly healthy at sampling, although undocumented immune exposures were probable. As for this clone: Antigen: not known.

Sequencing input: PBMCs. The sequence was collected from a female donor in good health and CMV-seronegative.

The CDR3 coding sequence is TGTGCCAGCAGCTCCGGGACTAGCGGGCGGAGCTCCTACGAGCAGTACTTC. It encodes CASSSGTSGRSSYEQYF. The genes are TRBV7-8 and TRBJ2-5; 12 bases align to TRBD2. The DNA end favors TRBJ2-7, so the J call may be wrong. Germline lookup yields CDR1 SGHVS and CDR2 FQNEAQ. The CDR3 loop spans 17 amino acids.